This T cell receptor beta chain was found in a study of T cell responses to AZD1222 COVID-19 vaccine. Study conclusions and caveats: Increased Spike-specific TCR breadth and depth were observed after two AZD1222 doses. Mostly white British, mostly female donors; authors suggested clonal diversity may be underestimated.

Here immunoSEQ multiplex PCR was the method, and the copy in TCRdb shows in-frame clones only, minus some. In the table there are 190,000 or so clones, 88% of which are singletons. A note on this clone: Its specificity is unknown.

The CDR3 spans 17 residues. Germline V gene sequence: CDR1 SGHTA, CDR2 FQGTGA. Trimming at V came to 5 bases and at J to 3 bases, leaving 9 bases not matched to a gene. The sequenced sample was peripheral blood, obtained 28 days after the second AZD1222 dose. The TCR comes from an adult who received the AZD1222 COVID-19 vaccine. The rearrangement uses TRBV7-3 and TRBJ2-3; TRBD2 agrees at 12 bases. The CDR3 DNA reads TGTGCCAGCAGCACACTCCTAGCGGGAGGGCGGACAGATACGCAGTATTTT. Translating gives CASSTLLAGGRTDTQYF.